The clone carrying this TCR beta chain has a handful of counts. CDR3 length equals 11 residues. From germline, CDR1 is GTSNPN and CDR2 SVGIG (reference sequence). V lost 4 bases and J 5 bases, leaving 5 bases between the germline ends. The assay was immunoSEQ multiplex PCR, and TCRdb's table has in-frame clones only and misses some. The table has roughly 250,000 clones, 90% seen once. The sample comes from a study of cytomegalovirus exposure and HLA in healthy donors. The chain is built from TRBV30 and TRBJ2-2, with D uncertain. The sequence derives from a woman under 30 in good health and CMV-seronegative. Sequencing was performed on PBMCs. CDR3 in amino acids: CAWTQTGELFF. CDR3 nucleotides: TGTGCCTGGACGCAGACCGGGGAGCTGTTTTTT.